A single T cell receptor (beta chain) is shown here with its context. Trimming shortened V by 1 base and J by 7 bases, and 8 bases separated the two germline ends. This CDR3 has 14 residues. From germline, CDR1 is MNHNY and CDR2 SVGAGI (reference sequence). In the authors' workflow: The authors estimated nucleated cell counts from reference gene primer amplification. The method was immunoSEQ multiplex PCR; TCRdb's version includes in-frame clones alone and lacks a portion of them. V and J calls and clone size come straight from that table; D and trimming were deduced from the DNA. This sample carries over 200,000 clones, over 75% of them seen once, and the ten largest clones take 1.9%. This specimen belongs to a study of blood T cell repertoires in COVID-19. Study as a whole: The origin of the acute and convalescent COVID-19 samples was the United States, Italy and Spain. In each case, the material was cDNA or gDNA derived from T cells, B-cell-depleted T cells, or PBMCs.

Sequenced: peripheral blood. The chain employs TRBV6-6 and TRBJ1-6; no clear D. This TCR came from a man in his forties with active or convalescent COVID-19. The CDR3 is CASSYLNGNSPLHF. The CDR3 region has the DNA TGTGCCAGCAGTTACTTAAACGGGAATTCACCCCTCCACTTT.